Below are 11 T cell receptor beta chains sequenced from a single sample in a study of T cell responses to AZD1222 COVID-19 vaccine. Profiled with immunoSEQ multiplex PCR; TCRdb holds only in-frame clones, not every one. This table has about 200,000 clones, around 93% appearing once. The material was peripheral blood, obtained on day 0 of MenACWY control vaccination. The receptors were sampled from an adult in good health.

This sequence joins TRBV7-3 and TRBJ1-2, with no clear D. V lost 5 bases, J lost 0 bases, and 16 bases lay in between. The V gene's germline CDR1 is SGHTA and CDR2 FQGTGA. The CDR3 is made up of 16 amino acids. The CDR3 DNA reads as TGTGCCAGCAGCCAAATGGGAGGGCTTTCTAACTATGGCTACACCTTC. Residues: CASSQMGGLSNYGYTF.

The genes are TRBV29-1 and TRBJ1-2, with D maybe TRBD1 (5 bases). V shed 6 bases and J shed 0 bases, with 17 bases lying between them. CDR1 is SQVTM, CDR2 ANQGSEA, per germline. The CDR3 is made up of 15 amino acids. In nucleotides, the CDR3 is TGCAGCGTCGACGAGGGGCAGGCCACTAACTATGGCTACACCTTC. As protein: CSVDEGQATNYGYTF.

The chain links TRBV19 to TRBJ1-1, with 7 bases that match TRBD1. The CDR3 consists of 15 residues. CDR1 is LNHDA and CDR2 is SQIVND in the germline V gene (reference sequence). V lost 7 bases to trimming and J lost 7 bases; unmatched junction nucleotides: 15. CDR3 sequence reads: CASTLVITGTDEAFF. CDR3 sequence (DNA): TGTGCCAGTACTCTTGTAATTACCGGGACAGATGAAGCTTTCTTT.

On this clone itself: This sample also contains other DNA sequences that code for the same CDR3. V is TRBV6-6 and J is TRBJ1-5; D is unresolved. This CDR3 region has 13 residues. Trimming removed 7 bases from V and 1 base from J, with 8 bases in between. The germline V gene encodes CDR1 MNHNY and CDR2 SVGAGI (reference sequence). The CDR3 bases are TGTGCCAGCAAAGCGGGAAGCAATCAGCCCCAGCATTTT. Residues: CASKAGSNQPQHF.

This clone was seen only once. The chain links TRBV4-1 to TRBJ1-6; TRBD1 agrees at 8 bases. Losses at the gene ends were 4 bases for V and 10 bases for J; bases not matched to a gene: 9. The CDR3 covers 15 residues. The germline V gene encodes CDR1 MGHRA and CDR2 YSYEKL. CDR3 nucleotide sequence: TGCGCCAGCAGCCCGACAGGGGCTCAGGGATCACCCCTCCACTTT. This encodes CASSPTGAQGSPLHF.

CDR3 sequence (DNA): TGCGCCAGCAGTGAGCGAATCGGTGCGGCGCAGTATTTT. This codes for CASSERIGAAQYF. The chain joins TRBV10-1 to TRBJ2-3, with no clear D. CDR3 length: 13 residues. Germline loops: CDR1 WNHNN, CDR2 SYGVQD (reference sequence). The V end was cut by 2 bases, the J end by 10 bases, with 13 bases between.

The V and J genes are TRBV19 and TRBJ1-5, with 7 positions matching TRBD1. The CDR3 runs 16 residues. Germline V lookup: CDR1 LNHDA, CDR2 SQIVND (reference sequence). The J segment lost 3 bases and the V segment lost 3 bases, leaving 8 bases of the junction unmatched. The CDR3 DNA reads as TGTGCCAGTAGTATTACCCAGGGGGGGATCAATCAGCCCCAGCATTTT. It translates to CASSITQGGINQPQHF.

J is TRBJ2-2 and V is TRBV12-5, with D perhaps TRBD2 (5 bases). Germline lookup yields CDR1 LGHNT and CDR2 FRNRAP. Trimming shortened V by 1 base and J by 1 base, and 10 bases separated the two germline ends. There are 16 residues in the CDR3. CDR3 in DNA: TGTGCTAGTGGTTTGGCCGGGATCCGGAACACCGGGGAGCTGTTTTTT. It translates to CASGLAGIRNTGELFF.

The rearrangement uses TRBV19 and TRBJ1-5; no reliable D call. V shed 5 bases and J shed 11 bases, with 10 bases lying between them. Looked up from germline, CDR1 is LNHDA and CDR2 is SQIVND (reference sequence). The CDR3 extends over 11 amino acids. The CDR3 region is CASSDRLAQHF. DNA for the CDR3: TGTGCCAGTAGTGATCGGCTGGCCCAGCATTTT.

The CDR3 DNA follows: TGTGCCACCAGTGATTTTTCCGTGACAGGGGGGCATGAGCAGTTCTTC. This sequence encodes CATSDFSVTGGHEQFF. The rearrangement joins TRBV24-1 to TRBJ2-1, with 9 bases aligning to TRBD1. The CDR3 runs to 16 residues. J was trimmed by 8 bases and V by 1 base; bases with no gene match: 8. CDR1 and CDR2 from the germline V gene are KGHDR and SFDVKD.

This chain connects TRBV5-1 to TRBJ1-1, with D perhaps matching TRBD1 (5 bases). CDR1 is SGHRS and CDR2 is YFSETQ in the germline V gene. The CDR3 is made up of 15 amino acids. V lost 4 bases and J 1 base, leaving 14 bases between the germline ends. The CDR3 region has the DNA TGCGCCAGCAGCCTGACAGTCACCGAGAACACTGAAGCTTTCTTT. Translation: CASSLTVTENTEAFF.